The T cell receptor beta chain described here comes from a study of blood T cell repertoires in COVID-19. For the study at large: Material from acute and convalescent COVID-19 was sourced from the United States, Italy and Spain. From T cells, B-cell-depleted T cells, or PBMCs came the material, which was cDNA or gDNA.

This CDR3 is built from 15 residues. In germline, CDR1 is LNHDA, CDR2 SQIVND (reference sequence). V was cut by 3 bases and J by 1 base, with 9 bases left in between. Original analysis: Estimation of nucleated cell counts relied on the amplification of reference gene primers. Using immunoSEQ multiplex PCR, the repertoire was profiled, and TCRdb retains in-frame clones only, with some absent. The V and J calls and clone size were taken over from that table, and D and trimming were inferred from the DNA. The sample has roughly 120,000 clones; around 78% are singletons. The sample comprised peripheral blood. The V gene is TRBV19, the J gene TRBJ2-2; unclear D gene. This TCR was recovered from a man younger than 45 with acute or convalescent COVID-19. The CDR3 DNA is TGTGCCAGTAGTATCTACGGTTTGAACACCGGGGAGCTGTTTTTT. Translation gives CASSIYGLNTGELFF. Combining the CDR3 with reference TRBV19 and TRBJ2-2 gives the whole variable domain DGGITQSPKYLFRKEGQNVTLSCEQNLNHDAMYWYRQDPGQGLRLIYYSQIVNDFQKGDIAEGYSVSREKKESFPLTVTSAQKNPTAFYLCASSIYGLNTGELFFGEGSRLTVL.